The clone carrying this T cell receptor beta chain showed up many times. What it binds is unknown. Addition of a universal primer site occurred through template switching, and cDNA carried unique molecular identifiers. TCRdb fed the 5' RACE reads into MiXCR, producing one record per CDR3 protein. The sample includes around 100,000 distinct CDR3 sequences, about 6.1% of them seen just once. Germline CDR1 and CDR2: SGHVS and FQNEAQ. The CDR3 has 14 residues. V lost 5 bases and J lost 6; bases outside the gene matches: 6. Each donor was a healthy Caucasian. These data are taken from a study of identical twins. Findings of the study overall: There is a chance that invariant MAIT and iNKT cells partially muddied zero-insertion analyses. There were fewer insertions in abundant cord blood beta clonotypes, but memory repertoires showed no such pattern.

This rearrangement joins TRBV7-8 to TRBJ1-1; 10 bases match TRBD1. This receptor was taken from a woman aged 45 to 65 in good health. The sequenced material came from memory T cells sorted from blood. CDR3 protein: CASSMGQGIAEAFF. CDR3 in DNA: TGTGCCAGCAGCATGGGACAGGGGATAGCTGAAGCTTTCTTT.